Below, one T cell receptor (beta chain) is given with its context. No antigen is known for it. Arm-PCR with iRepertoire HTBI primers amplified the CDR3 regions for these TCR beta libraries. MiXCR, run by TCRdb on the multiplex PCR reads, gives a single entry per CDR3 protein. The sample has 360,000 or so distinct CDR3 sequences; 15% to 20% are singletons. The record originates from a study of regulatory T cells in long-lasting Graves disease. Time point in this sample: newly diagnosed GD, antithyroid drugs for less than 3 months. RNA extracted from PBMCs served as the sequencing template. The study, taken as a whole, reports: Persistent Graves' patients showed less TCR diversity than newly diagnosed ones. The study examined only peripheral blood, not thyroid tissue.

These same data were also listed under a study on T cells in Graves' hyperthyroidism and ophthalmopathy. That paper states: Primed by the HTBI set, a first-round RT-PCR was run on the TCR CDR3.

The TCR was taken from a woman younger than 35 with Graves disease. The sample was peripheral blood mononuclear cells (PBMCs), taken at new diagnosis, from a patient treated with antithyroid drugs.

The CDR3 nucleotides read TGCAGCGTTGGTACAATGCAGGGTAGAGAGACCCAGTACTTC. The encoded protein is CSVGTMQGRETQYF. The J gene is TRBJ2-5, the V gene TRBV29-1, with a tentative D call TRBD1 (5 bases). CDR1 is SQVTM, CDR2 ANQGSEA, per germline. This CDR3 spans 14 amino acids. The V end was cut by 4 bases, the J end by 4 bases, with 16 bases between.